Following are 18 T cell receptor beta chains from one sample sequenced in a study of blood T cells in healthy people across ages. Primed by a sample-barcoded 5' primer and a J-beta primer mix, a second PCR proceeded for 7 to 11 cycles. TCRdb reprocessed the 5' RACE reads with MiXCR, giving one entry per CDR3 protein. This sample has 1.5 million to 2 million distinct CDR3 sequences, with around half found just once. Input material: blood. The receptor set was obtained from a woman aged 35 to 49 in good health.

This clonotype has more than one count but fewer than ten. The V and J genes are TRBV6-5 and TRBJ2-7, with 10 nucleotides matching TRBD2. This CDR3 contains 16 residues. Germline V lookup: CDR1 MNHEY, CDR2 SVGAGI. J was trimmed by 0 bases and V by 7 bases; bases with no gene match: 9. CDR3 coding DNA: TGTGCCAGCAAAGGGGGTAGCGGGGGGCTCTCCTACGAGCAGTACTTC. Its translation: CASKGGSGGLSYEQYF.

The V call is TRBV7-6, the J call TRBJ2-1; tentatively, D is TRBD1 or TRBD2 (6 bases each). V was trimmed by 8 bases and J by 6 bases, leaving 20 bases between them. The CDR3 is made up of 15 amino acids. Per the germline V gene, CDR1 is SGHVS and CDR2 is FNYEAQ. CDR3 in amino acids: CASGYGGQGINEQFF. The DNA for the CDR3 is TGTGCCAGCGGGTACGGGGGCCAAGGGATCAATGAGCAGTTCTTC.

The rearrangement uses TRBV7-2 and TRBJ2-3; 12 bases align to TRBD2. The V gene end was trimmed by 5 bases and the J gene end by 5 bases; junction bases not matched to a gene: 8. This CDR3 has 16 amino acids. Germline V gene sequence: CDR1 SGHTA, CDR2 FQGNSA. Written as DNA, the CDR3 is TGTGCCAGCAGCCCTCGGACTAGCGGGGTGGGAGATACGCAGTATTTT. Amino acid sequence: CASSPRTSGVGDTQYF. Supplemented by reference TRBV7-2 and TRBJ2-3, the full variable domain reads GAGVSQSPSNKVTEKGKDVELRCDPISGHTALYWYRQSLGQGLEFLIYFQGNSAPDKSGLPSDRFSAERTGGSVSTLTIQRTQQEDSAVYLCASSPRTSGVGDTQYFGPGTRLTVL.

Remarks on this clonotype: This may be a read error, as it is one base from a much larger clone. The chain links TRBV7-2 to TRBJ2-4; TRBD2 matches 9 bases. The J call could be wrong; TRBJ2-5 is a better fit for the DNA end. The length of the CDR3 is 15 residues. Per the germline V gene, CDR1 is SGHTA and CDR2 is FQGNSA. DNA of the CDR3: TGTGCCAGCAACTTAAGGGGACTAGCCCAAGAGACCCAGTACTTC. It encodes CASNLRGLAQETQYF.

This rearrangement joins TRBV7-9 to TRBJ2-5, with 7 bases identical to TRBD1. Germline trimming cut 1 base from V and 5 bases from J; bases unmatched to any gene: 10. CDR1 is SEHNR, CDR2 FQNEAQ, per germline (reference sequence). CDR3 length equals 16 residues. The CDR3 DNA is TGTGCCAGCAGCTTAGTACAGGGGCCCGGGATGGAGACCCAGTACTTC. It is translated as CASSLVQGPGMETQYF.

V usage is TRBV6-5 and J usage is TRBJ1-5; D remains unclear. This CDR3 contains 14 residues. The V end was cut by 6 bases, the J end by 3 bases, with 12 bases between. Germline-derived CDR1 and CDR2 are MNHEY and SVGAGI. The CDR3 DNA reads TGTGCCAGCAGCTCAGCCAGGCTCAATCAGCCCCAGCATTTT. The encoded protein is CASSSARLNQPQHF.

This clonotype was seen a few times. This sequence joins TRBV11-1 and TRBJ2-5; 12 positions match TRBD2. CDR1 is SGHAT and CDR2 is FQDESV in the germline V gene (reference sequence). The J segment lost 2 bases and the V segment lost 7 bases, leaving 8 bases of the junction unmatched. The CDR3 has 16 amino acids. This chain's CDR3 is CASTPRLAGEQETQYF. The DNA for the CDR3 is TGTGCCAGCACCCCCAGACTAGCGGGGGAACAAGAGACCCAGTACTTC. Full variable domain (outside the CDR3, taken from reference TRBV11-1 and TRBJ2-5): EAEVAQSPRYKITEKSQAVAFWCDPISGHATLYWYRQILGQGPELLVQFQDESVVDDSQLPKDRFSAERLKGVDSTLKIQPAELGDSAMYLCASTPRLAGEQETQYFGPGTRLLVL.

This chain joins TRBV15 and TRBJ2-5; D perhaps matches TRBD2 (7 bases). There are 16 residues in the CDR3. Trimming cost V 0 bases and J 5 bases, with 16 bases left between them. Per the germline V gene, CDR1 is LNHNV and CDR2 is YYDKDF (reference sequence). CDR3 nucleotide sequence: TGTGCCACCAGCAGAGATACGTTACAGGGAGGGGAGACCCAGTACTTC. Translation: CATSRDTLQGGETQYF.

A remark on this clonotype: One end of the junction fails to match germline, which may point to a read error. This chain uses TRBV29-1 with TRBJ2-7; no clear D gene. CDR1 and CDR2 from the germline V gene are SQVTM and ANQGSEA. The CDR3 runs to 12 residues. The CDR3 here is CGVLGRMDEQYF. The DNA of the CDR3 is TGCGGCGTCTTGGGTCGGATGGACGAGCAGTACTTC.

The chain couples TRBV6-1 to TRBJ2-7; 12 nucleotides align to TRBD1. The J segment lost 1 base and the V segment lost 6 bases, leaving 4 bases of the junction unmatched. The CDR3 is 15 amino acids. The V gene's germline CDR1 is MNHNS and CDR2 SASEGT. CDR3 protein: CASRGDRGRSYEQYF. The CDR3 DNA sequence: TGTGCCAGCAGGGGGGACAGGGGGCGATCCTACGAGCAGTACTTC.

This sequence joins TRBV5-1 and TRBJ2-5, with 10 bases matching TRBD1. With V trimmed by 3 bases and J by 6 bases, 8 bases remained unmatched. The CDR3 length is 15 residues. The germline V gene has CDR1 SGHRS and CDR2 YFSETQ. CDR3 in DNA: TGCGCCAGCAGCTCCGGGACAGGGGAGAAGAAGACCCAGTACTTC. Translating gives CASSSGTGEKKTQYF.

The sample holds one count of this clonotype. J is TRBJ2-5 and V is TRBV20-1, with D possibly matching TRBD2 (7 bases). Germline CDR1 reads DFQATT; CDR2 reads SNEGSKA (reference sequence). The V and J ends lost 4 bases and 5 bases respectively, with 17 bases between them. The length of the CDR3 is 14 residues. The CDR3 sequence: CSATGGEHWETQYF. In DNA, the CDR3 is TGCAGTGCTACGGGGGGCGAGCATTGGGAGACCCAGTACTTC.

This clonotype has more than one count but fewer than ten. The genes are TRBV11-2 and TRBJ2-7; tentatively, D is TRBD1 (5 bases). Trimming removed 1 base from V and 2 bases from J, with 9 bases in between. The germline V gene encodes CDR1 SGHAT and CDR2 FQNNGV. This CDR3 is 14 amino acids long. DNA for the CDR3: TGTGCCAGCAGCTTAGGGGGCGACGCCTACGAGCAGTACTTC. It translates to CASSLGGDAYEQYF. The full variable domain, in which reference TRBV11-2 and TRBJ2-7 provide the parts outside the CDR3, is EAGVAQSPRYKIIEKRQSVAFWCNPISGHATLYWYQQILGQGPKLLIQFQNNGVVDDSQLPKDRFSAERLKGVDSTLKIQPAKLEDSAVYLCASSLGGDAYEQYFGPGTRLTVT.

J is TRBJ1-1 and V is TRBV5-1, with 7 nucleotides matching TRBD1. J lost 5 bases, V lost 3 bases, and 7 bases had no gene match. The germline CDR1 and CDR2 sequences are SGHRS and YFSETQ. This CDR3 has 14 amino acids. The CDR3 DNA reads TGCGCCAGCAGCTGGGGACAGTCGGTAACTGAAGCTTTCTTT. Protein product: CASSWGQSVTEAFF.

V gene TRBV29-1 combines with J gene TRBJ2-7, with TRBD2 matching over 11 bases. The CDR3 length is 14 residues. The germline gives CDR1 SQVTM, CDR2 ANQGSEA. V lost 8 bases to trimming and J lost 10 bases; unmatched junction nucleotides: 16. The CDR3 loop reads CSILLAGAPVAQYF. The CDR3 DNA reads TGCAGCATCCTACTAGCGGGGGCTCCAGTAGCCCAGTACTTC.

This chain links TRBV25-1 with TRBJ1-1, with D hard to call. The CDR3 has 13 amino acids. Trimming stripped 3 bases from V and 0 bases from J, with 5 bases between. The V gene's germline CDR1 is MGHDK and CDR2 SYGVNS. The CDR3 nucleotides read TGTGCCAGCAGTGACAGGTTGAACACTGAAGCTTTCTTT. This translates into CASSDRLNTEAFF.

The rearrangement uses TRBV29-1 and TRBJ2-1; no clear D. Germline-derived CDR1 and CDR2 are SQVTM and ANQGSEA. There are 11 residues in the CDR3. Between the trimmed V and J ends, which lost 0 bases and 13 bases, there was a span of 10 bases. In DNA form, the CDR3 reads TGCAGCGTTGAAGAGGGGAAGGGACAGTTCTTC. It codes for CSVEEGKGQFF.

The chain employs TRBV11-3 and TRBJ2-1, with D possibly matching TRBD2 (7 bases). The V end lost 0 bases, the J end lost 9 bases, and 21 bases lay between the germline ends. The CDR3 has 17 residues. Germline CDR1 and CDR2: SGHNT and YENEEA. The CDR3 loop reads CASSLDGGGAGYGEQFF. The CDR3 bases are TGTGCCAGCAGCTTAGATGGAGGGGGGGCCGGGTACGGTGAGCAGTTCTTC.